Reported below is one TCR beta chain. The antigen is unknown. This entry comes from a study of T cell responses to AZD1222 COVID-19 vaccine. The assay was immunoSEQ multiplex PCR, and TCRdb's table has in-frame clones only and misses some. The data hold more than 85,000 clones, with 82% observed a single time. Broader study findings: Most donors were white British, females outnumbered males, and clonal diversity was possibly underestimated.

CDR1 and CDR2 from the germline V gene are SNHLY and FYNNEI. The CDR3 is made up of 15 amino acids. With 3 bases clipped from V and 4 bases from J, the junction kept 0 bases outside the gene matches. The chain recombines TRBV2 with TRBJ2-1, with 13 bases fitting TRBD2. This sequence was found in an adult in good health. Specimen: peripheral blood, collected on day 0 of AZD1222 vaccination. The CDR3 DNA reads as TGTGCCAGCAGTGAGGGACTAGCGGGATACAATGAGCAGTTCTTC. This gives the protein CASSEGLAGYNEQFF.